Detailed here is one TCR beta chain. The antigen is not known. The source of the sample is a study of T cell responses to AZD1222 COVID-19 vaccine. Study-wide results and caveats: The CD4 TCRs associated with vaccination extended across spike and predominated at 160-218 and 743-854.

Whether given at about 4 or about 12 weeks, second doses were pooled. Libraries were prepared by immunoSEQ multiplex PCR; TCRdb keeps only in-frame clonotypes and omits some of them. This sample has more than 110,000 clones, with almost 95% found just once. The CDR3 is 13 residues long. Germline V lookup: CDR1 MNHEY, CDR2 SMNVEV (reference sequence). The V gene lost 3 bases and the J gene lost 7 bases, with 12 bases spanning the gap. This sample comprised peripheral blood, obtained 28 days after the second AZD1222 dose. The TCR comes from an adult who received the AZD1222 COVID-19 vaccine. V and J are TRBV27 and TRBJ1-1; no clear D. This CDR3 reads CASSFWGRGEAFF. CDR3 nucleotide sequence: TGTGCCAGCAGTTTCTGGGGTCGGGGTGAAGCTTTCTTT.